This T cell receptor beta chain was captured in a study of blood T cell repertoires in COVID-19. The protocol was immunoSEQ multiplex PCR, while the TCRdb copy is restricted to in-frame clones and leaves out a portion. Of about 310,000 clones listed, over 80% are singletons. V was cut by 6 bases and J by 7 bases, with 7 bases left in between. Germline CDR1 is DFQATT and CDR2 is SNEGSKA (reference sequence). The CDR3 totals 10 residues. The sample consisted of PBMCs or T cells enriched from blood (not recorded which). The rearrangement joins TRBV20-1 to TRBJ1-5; possibly TRBD1 for D (6 bases). This TCR derives from a woman aged 18 to 35 who had recovered from COVID-19. CDR3 sequence reads: CSAGGQPQHF. For the CDR3, the DNA is TGCAGTGCAGGGGGACAGCCCCAGCATTTT.